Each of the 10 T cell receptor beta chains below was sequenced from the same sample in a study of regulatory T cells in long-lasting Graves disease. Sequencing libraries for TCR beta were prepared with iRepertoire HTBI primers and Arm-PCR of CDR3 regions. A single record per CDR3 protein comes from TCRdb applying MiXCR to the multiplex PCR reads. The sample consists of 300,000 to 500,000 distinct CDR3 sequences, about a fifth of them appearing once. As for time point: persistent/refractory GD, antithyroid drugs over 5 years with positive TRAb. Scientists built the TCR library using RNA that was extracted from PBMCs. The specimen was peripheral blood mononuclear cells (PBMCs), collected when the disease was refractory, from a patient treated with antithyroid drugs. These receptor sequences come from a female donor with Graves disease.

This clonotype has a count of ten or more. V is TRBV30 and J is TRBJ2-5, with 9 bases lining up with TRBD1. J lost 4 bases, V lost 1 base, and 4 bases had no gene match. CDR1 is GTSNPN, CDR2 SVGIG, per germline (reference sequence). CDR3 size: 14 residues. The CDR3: CAWSAGQGGETQYF. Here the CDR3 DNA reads TGTGCCTGGAGTGCGGGACAGGGAGGAGAGACCCAGTACTTC.

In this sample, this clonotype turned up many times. This CDR3 is CASLIGGHPISGANVLTF. As DNA, the CDR3 is TGTGCCAGCCTTATAGGGGGCCACCCGATCTCTGGGGCCAACGTCCTGACTTTC. The chain carries TRBV28 and TRBJ2-6; 7 bases line up with TRBD1. The CDR3 length is 18 residues. Germline loops: CDR1 MDHEN, CDR2 SYDVKM. V shed 8 bases, J shed 0 bases, and the junction held 13 bases outside the gene matches.

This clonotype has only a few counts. DNA of the CDR3: TGTGCCAGCAGCTTAGTGGCAGGCCATCAGTACTTC. It specifies CASSLVAGHQYF. The chain carries TRBV11-2 and TRBJ2-4; no clear D. The germline V and J ends were trimmed by 1 base and 12 bases, with 10 bases remaining between them. CDR1 and CDR2 from the germline V gene are SGHAT and FQNNGV. This CDR3 has 12 residues.

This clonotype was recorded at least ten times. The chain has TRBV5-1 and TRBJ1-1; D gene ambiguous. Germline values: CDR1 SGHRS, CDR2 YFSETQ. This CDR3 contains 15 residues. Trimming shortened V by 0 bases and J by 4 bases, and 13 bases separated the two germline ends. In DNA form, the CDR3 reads TGCGCCAGCAGCTTGGTTCCAGGCCGTGGCACTGAAGCTTTCTTT. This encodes CASSLVPGRGTEAFF.

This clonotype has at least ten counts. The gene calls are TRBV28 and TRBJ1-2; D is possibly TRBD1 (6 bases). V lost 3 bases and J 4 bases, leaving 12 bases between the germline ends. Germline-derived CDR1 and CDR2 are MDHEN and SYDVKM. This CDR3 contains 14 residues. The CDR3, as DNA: TGTGCCAGCAGTTTCGGAGACAGGACCTATGGCTACACCTTC. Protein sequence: CASSFGDRTYGYTF.

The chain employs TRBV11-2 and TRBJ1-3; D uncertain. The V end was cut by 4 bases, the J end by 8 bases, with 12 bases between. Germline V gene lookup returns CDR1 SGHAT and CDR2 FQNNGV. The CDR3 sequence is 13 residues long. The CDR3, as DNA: TGTGCCAGCAGCTGGGGTGCCCAGGACACCATATATTTT. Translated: CASSWGAQDTIYF.

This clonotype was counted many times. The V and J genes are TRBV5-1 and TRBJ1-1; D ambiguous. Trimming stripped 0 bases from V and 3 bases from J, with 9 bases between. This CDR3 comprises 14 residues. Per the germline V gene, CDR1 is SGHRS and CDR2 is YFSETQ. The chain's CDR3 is CASSLGSPDTEAFF. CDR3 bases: TGCGCCAGCAGCTTGGGGTCCCCGGACACTGAAGCTTTCTTT. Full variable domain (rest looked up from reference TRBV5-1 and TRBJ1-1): KAGVTQTPRYLIKTRGQQVTLSCSPISGHRSVSWYQQTPGQGLQFLFEYFSETQRNKGNFPGRFSGRQFSNSRSEMNVSTLELGDSALYLCASSLGSPDTEAFFGQGTRLTVV.

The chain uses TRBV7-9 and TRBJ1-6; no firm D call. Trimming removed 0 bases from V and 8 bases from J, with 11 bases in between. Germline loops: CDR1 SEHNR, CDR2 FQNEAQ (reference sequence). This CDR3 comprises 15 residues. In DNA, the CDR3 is TGTGCCAGCAGCTTAGCAGGCGGAGAGGATTCACCCCTCCACTTT. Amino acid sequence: CASSLAGGEDSPLHF.

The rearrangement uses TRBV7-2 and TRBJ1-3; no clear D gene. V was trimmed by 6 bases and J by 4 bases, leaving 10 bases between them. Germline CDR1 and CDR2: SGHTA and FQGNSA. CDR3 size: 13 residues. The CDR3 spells CASRTAAGNTIYF. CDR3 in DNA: TGTGCCAGCAGAACGGCGGCCGGAAACACCATATATTTT.

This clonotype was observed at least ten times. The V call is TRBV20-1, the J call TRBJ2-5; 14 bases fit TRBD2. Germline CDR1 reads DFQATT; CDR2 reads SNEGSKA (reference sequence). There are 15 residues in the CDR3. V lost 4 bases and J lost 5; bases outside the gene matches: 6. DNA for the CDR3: TGCAGTGCTACGGGACTAGCGGGAGAGGGGGAGACCCAGTACTTC. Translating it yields CSATGLAGEGETQYF.